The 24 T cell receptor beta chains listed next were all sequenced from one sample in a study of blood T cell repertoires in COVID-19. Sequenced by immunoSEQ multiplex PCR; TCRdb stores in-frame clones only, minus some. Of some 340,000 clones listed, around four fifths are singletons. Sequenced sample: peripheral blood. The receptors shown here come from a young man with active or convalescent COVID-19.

CDR3 sequence: CASSLEGGPTYEQYF. The DNA of the CDR3 is TGTGCCAGCAGCTTAGAGGGGGGGCCTACTTACGAGCAGTACTTC. The chain has TRBV7-2 and TRBJ2-7; maybe TRBD2 (7 bases). Trimming removed 1 base at V and 4 bases at J, with 14 bases between. From germline, CDR1 is SGHTA and CDR2 FQGNSA. The CDR3 sequence is 15 residues long.

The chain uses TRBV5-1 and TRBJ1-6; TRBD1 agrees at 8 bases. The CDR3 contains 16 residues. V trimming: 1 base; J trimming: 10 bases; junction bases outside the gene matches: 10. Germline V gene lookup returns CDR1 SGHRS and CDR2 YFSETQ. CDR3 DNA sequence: TGCGCCAGCAGCTTGTGGGGGACAGGAAGGGACTCACCCCTCCACTTT. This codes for CASSLWGTGRDSPLHF.

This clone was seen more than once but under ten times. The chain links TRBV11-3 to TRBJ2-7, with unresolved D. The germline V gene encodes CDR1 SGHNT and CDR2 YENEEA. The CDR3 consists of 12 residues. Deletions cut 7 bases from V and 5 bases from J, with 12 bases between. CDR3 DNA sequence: TGTGCCAGCACTTCCCGGGTCAACGAGCAGTACTTC. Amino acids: CASTSRVNEQYF.

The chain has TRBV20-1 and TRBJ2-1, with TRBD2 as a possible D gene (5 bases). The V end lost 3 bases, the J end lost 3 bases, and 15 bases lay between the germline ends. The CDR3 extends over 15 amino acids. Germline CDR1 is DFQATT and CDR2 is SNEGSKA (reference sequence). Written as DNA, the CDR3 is TGCAGTGCTAGTTCTGAACTAGAGAACTACAATGAGCAGTTCTTC. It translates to CSASSELENYNEQFF.

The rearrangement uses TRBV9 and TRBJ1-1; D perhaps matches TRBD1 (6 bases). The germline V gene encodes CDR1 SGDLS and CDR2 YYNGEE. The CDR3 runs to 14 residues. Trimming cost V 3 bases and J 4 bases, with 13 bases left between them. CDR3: CASSEQGRLTEAFF. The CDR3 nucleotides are TGTGCCAGCAGCGAACAGGGTCGTCTCACTGAAGCTTTCTTT.

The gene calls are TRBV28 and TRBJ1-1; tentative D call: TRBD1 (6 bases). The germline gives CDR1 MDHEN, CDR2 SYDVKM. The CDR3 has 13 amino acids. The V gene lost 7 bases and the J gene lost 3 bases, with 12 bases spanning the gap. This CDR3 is CASIQGGDTEAFF. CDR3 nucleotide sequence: TGTGCCAGCATCCAAGGGGGAGACACTGAAGCTTTCTTT.

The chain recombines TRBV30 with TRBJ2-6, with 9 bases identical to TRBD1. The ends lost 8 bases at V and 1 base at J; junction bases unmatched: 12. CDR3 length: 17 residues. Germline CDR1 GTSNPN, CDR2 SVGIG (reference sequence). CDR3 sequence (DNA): TGTGCCCGTAACCGACAGGGGGACCAGTCTGGGGCCAACGTCCTGACTTTC. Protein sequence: CARNRQGDQSGANVLTF. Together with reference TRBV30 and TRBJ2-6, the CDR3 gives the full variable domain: SQTIHQWPATLVQPVGSPLSLECTVEGTSNPNLYWYRQAAGRGLQLLFYSVGIGQISSEVPQNLSASRPQDRQFILSSKKLLLSDSGFYLCARNRQGDQSGANVLTFGAGSRLTVL.

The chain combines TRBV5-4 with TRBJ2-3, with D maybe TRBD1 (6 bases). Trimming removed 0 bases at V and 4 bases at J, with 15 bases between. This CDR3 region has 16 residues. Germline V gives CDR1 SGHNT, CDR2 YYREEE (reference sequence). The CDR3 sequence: CASSLGAPGHSDTQYF. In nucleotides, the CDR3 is TGTGCCAGCAGCTTGGGTGCCCCGGGACACTCAGATACGCAGTATTTT.

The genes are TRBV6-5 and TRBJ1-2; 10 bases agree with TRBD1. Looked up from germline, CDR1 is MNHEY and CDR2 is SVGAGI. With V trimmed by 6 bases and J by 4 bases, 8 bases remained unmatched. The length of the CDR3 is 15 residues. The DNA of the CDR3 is TGTGCCAGCAGGCCCGACAGGGGGCATGGCTATGGCTACACCTTC. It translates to CASRPDRGHGYGYTF.

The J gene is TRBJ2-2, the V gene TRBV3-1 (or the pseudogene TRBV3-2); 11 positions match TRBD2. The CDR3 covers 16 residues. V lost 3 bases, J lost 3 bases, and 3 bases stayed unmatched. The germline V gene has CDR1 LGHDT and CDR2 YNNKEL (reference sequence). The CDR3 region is CASSHLAGGYTGELFF. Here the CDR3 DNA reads TGTGCCAGCAGCCATTTAGCGGGAGGGTACACCGGGGAGCTGTTTTTT.

CDR3 DNA: TGTGCCAGCAGTTACACTAAGGACTATGGCTACACCTTC. Translation gives CASSYTKDYGYTF. The genes are TRBV6-2 or TRBV6-3 and TRBJ1-2; D is uncertain. In germline, CDR1 is MNHEY, CDR2 SVGEGT. Trimming stripped 2 bases from V and 3 bases from J, with 7 bases between. The CDR3 spans 13 residues.

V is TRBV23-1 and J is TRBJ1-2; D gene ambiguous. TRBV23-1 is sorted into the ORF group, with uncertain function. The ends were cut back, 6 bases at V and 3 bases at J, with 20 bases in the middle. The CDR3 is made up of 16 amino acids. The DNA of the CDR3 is TGCGCCAGCAGCCCCCCCGGAGGGTTGGACGACTATGGCTACACCTTC. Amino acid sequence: CASSPPGGLDDYGYTF.

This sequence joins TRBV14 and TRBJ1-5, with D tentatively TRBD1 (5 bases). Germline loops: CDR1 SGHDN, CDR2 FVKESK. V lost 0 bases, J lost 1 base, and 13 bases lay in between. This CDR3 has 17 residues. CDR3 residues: CASSQEEDKSSNQPQHF. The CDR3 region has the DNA TGTGCCAGCAGCCAAGAAGAGGACAAGTCGAGCAATCAGCCCCAGCATTTT.

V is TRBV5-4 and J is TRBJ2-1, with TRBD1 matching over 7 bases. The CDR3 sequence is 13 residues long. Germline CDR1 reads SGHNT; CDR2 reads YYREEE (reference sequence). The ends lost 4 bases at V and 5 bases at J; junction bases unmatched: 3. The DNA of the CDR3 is TGTGCCAGCAGCCGGGACAGAAACAATGAGCAGTTCTTC. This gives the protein CASSRDRNNEQFF.

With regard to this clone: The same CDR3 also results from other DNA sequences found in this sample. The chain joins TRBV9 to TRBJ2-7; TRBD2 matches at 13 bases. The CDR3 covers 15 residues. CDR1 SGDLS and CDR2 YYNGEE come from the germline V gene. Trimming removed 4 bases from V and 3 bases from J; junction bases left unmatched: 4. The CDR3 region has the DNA TGTGCCAGCAGCCCCGGACTAGCGGGAGTCTACGAGCAGTACTTC. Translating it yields CASSPGLAGVYEQYF.

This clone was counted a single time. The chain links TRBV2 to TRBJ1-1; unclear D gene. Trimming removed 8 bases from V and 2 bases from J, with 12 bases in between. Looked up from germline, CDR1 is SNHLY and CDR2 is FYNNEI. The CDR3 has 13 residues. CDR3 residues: CASEGWGNTEAFF. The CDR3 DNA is TGTGCCAGCGAGGGCTGGGGTAACACTGAAGCTTTCTTT.

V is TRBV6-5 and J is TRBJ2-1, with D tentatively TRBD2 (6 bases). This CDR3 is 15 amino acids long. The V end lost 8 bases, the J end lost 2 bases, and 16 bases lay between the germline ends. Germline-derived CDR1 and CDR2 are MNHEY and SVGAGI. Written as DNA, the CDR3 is TGTGCCAGCGTGGGAGCAGGCGGGACCTACAATGAGCAGTTCTTC. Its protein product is CASVGAGGTYNEQFF.

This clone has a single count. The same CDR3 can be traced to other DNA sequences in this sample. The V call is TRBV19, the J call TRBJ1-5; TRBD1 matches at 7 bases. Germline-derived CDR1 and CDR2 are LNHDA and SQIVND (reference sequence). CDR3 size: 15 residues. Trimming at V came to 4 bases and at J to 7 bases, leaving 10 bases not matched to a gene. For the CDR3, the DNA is TGTGCCAGTAGTACGGCTGACAGGGCGGTCCAGCCCCAGCATTTT. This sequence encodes CASSTADRAVQPQHF.

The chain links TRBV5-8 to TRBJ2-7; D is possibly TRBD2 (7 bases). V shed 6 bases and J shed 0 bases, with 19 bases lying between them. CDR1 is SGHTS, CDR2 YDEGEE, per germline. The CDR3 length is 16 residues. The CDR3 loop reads CASTRGASVSSYEQYF. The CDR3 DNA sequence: TGTGCCAGCACCCGGGGGGCGTCAGTAAGCTCCTACGAGCAGTACTTC.

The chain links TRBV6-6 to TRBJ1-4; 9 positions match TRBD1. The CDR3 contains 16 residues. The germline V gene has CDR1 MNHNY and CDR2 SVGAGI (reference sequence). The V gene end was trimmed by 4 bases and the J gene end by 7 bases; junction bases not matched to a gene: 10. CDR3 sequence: CASSWILNRGREKLFF. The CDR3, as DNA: TGTGCCAGCAGTTGGATACTGAACAGGGGGCGTGAAAAACTGTTTTTT.

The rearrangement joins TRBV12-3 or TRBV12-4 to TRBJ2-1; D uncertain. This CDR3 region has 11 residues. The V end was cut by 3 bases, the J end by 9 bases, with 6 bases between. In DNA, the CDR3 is TGTGCCAGCAGTTTCCAGATTGAGCAGTTCTTC. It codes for CASSFQIEQFF.

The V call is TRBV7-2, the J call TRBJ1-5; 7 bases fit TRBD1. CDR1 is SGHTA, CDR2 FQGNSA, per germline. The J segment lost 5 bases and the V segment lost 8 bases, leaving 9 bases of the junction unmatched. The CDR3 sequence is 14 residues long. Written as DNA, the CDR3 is TGTGCCAGCTCGCGAGGGGGCGATCATCAGCCCCAGCATTTT. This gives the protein CASSRGGDHQPQHF.

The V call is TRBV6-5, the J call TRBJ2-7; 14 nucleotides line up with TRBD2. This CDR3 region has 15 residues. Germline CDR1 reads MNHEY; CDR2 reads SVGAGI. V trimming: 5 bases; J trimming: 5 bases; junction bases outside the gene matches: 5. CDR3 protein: CASSRGLAGANEQYF. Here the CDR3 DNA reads TGTGCCAGCAGTCGGGGACTAGCGGGAGCCAACGAGCAGTACTTC.

The CDR3: CASSPVGRQETQYF. The DNA for the CDR3 is TGTGCCAGCTCACCGGTGGGCAGACAAGAGACCCAGTACTTC. This rearrangement joins TRBV18 to TRBJ2-5; D not resolved. The V end was cut by 3 bases, the J end by 2 bases, with 10 bases between. This CDR3 contains 14 residues. CDR1 is KGHSH and CDR2 is LQKENI in the germline V gene.